This T cell receptor beta chain originates from a study of cytomegalovirus exposure and HLA in healthy donors. Note on this clone: The target antigen is unknown.

Germline-derived CDR1 and CDR2 are SGHNT and YENEEA. The V gene lost 1 base and the J gene lost 6 bases, with 8 bases spanning the gap. This CDR3 has 13 residues. General study results and limits: In vitro testing confirmed a few CMV-associated chains as specific for CMV antigens.

Primers: 60 Vbeta forward and 13 Jbeta reverse. TCRdb's table, derived via immunoSEQ multiplex PCR, lists solely in-frame clones and lacks some. The profile shows tens of thousands of clones, over 60% of them singletons. The sample consisted of PBMCs. The clonotype comes from a woman aged 30 to 39 in good health and CMV-seronegative. J is TRBJ2-3 and V is TRBV11-3; tentative D call: TRBD1 (6 bases). The CDR3: CASSLGQGDTQYF. CDR3 in DNA: TGTGCCAGCAGCTTAGGCCAGGGGGATACGCAGTATTTT.